This entry features one T cell receptor (beta chain) sequence. Antigen: not known. The CDR3 length is 15 residues. A CD45RO/CCR7/CD25/CD127/CD95/CD27 panel sorted naive, central memory, regulatory and stem cell-like memory CD4+ cells. The data are from a study of beta chain features in type 1 diabetes. Study conclusions and caveats: Patients' naive, central memory and Treg TCRB repertoires seemed closer to one another than those of healthy donors.

The sequenced template was cDNA made from the entire isolated RNA. About 3.57 million reads, on average, came from each naive, central memory and regulatory T cell sample. Assay: immunoSEQ multiplex PCR; the TCRdb copy retains only in-frame clones and omits some. This sample has fewer than 650,000 clones, with about 16% found just once. Sequenced input: naive CD4+ T cells from blood. This receptor was identified in a man in his late teens or twenties in good health. The gene calls are TRBV21-1 and TRBJ1-3. TRBV21-1 is labeled a pseudogene. CDR3 DNA: TGTGCCAGCAGGGATAGAAGGGTACCTGGAAACACCATATATTTT. It encodes CASRDRRVPGNTIYF.